One TCR beta chain is described in this entry. Its target is not known. The data originate from a study of post-analysis software for immune sequencing data. General observations from the study: Patients showed TRBV5-6, TRBV5-1 and TRBV20-1 among roughly 5 TRBV segments more frequent than in controls.

Unique molecular identifiers were carried by the TCR beta cDNA libraries. One entry per CDR3 protein results from TCRdb running MiXCR on the PCR reads. The repertoire holds fewer than 700,000 distinct CDR3 sequences, with around 44% as singletons. Germline assignment: CDR1 SGHDT and CDR2 YYEEEE. The CDR3 length is 14 residues. V was pared by 6 bases and J by 4 bases, with 8 bases of the junction left unmatched. The origin of this receptor is a girl aged 10-17 years with multiple sclerosis. Material for sequencing was blood. This chain uses TRBV5-6 with TRBJ1-2, with 8 bases that match TRBD1. Written as DNA, the CDR3 is TGTGCCAGCAATCCAGGGGGCTTCGGCTATGGCTACACCTTC. Encoded protein: CASNPGGFGYGYTF.